The entry below gives a single T cell receptor beta chain sequence along with its context. The antigen is unknown. The sample belongs to a study of cytomegalovirus exposure and HLA in healthy donors. Study results and caveats: Across all donors, roughly uniform sequencing depth was an assumption of the presence/absence analyses. In the analysis, some V segments, TRBV6-2 and TRBV6-3 included, were excluded as indistinguishable. Per a later analysis, fewer than 20,000 TCR beta sequences showed association with HLA alleles at 0.05 false discovery rate.

Donors consisted of healthy bone marrow donors. Germline lookup yields CDR1 SGHTA and CDR2 FQGNSA. This CDR3 is built from 15 residues. V lost 2 bases and J lost 8, with 18 bases in between. Primers for the PCR totalled 60 Vbeta and 13 Jbeta. Assay used: immunoSEQ multiplex PCR; TCRdb lists only in-frame clones, some missing. Seen here are approximately 110,000 clones, around 70% observed once, and the top ten hold 4.8%. The sample taken for sequencing was PBMCs. The chain is built from TRBV7-2 and TRBJ1-2; TRBD1 is a possible D gene (5 bases). The clonotype was recovered from a man aged 30 to 39 in good health and CMV-seropositive. The CDR3 region has the DNA TGTGCCAGCAGCTTACCCGGTGGGAGGGGAGACGGCTACACCTTC. Translated, it gives CASSLPGGRGDGYTF.